These 14 T cell receptor beta chains were sequenced from one sample in a study of shared clonotypes between healthy human individuals. This table comes from immunoSEQ multiplex PCR, and its TCRdb copy is limited to in-frame clones, with some not included. The sample has some 650,000 clones, approximately 97% seen once. The sequencing sample was made of naive CD4+ T cells sorted from blood. The subset: CD45RA+ positively selected. These receptors were taken from a woman aged 25 to 45 in good health.

The gene calls are TRBV28 and TRBJ2-5; D call uncertain. The J call is in doubt because the DNA end fits TRBJ2-7 better. The CDR3 is 14 residues long. In germline, CDR1 is MDHEN, CDR2 SYDVKM. CDR3 residues: CASSPVGGRYEQYF. CDR3 in DNA: TGTGCCAGCAGCCCGGTGGGCGGCCGCTACGAGCAGTACTTC.

The chain couples TRBV6-6 to TRBJ2-5; 12 bases are shared with TRBD2. The DNA end favors TRBJ2-7, so the J call may be wrong. This CDR3 has 15 amino acids. Germline loops: CDR1 MNHNY, CDR2 SVGAGI (reference sequence). The CDR3 region has the DNA TGTGCCAGCAGTTACGAGACTAGCGGGAGCTACGAGCAGTACTTC. This gives the protein CASSYETSGSYEQYF.

V usage is TRBV4-1 and J usage is TRBJ2-6; 9 bases line up with TRBD2. In germline, CDR1 is MGHRA, CDR2 YSYEKL. The CDR3 has 21 residues. With V trimmed by 4 bases and J by 4 bases, 20 bases remained unmatched. The CDR3 is CASSPQAGGILRTAGANVLTF. As DNA, the CDR3 is TGCGCCAGCAGCCCCCAAGCGGGAGGAATACTTCGGACGGCCGGGGCCAACGTCCTGACTTTC.

The genes are TRBV29-1 and TRBJ1-3; D call uncertain. The V end was cut by 4 bases, the J end by 0 bases, with 7 bases between. Germline loops: CDR1 SQVTM, CDR2 ANQGSEA. This CDR3 has 13 residues. The CDR3 region is CSVAGISGNTIYF. The CDR3 DNA is TGCAGCGTTGCGGGGATCTCTGGAAACACCATATATTTT.

This clone occurred once. V is TRBV4-1 and J is TRBJ2-1; 9 nucleotides align to TRBD2. This CDR3 has 17 amino acids. Germline V gene sequence: CDR1 MGHRA, CDR2 YSYEKL. The junction had 8 bases not matched to a gene; V was cut back by 1 base and J by 4 bases. The chain's CDR3 is CASSQGSLAGSYNEQFF. For the CDR3, the DNA is TGCGCCAGCAGCCAAGGCTCACTAGCGGGTAGTTACAATGAGCAGTTCTTC.

This clone was detected only once. The CDR3: CASSPQGESNQPQHF. CDR3 bases: TGTGCCAGCAGCCCGCAGGGAGAGAGCAATCAGCCCCAGCATTTT. The rearrangement links TRBV11-2 to TRBJ1-5; a possible D gene is TRBD1 (5 bases). The V end was cut by 5 bases, the J end by 1 base, with 12 bases between. From germline, CDR1 is SGHAT and CDR2 FQNNGV. The CDR3 is 15 amino acids.

The rearrangement uses TRBV28 and TRBJ1-3; D not resolved. This CDR3 has 16 residues. The V gene's germline CDR1 is MDHEN and CDR2 SYDVKM. The V and J ends lost 7 bases and 0 bases respectively, with 16 bases between them. CDR3 DNA sequence: TGTGCCAGCATCCATGGCGGCAGCTACTCTGGAAACACCATATATTTT. It codes for CASIHGGSYSGNTIYF.

The rearrangement uses TRBV10-1 and TRBJ2-7; D is uncertain. The V gene lost 0 bases and the J gene lost 1 base, with 13 bases spanning the gap. Germline V gene lookup returns CDR1 WNHNN and CDR2 SYGVQD (reference sequence). The CDR3 is 16 residues long. The DNA for the CDR3 is TGCGCCAGCAGTGAGTCTTCAGGCTTAATTTCCTACGAGCAGTACTTC. Amino acid sequence: CASSESSGLISYEQYF.

V usage is TRBV28 and J usage is TRBJ1-5; the match to TRBD1 covers 9 bases. CDR1 and CDR2 (germline): MDHEN, SYDVKM. The CDR3 contains 15 residues. V lost 7 bases, J lost 4 bases, and 8 bases stayed unmatched. The CDR3 sequence is CASTDGQGSNQPQHF. The CDR3 coding sequence is TGTGCCAGCACCGATGGACAGGGGTCGAATCAGCCCCAGCATTTT.

The chain is built from TRBV6-6 and TRBJ2-7; the match to TRBD2 covers 9 bases. CDR1 is MNHNY and CDR2 is SVGAGI in the germline V gene (reference sequence). There are 15 residues in the CDR3. The J segment lost 6 bases and the V segment lost 5 bases, leaving 11 bases of the junction unmatched. The DNA of the CDR3 is TGTGCCAGCAGTCCTCCGGCTAGCGGGAAAAGCGAGCAGTACTTC. It yields the protein CASSPPASGKSEQYF.

The chain couples TRBV5-4 to TRBJ1-1; D is unclear. Germline V gene lookup returns CDR1 SGHNT and CDR2 YYREEE (reference sequence). V was shortened by 4 bases and J by 3 bases, with 7 bases between the two germline ends. The CDR3 length is 12 residues. CDR3 DNA: TGTGCCAGCAGCCGGAGGGACACTGAAGCTTTCTTT. Protein sequence: CASSRRDTEAFF. The variable domain in full, with the rest retrieved from reference TRBV5-4 and TRBJ1-1, is ETGVTQSPTHLIKTRGQQVTLRCSSQSGHNTVSWYQQALGQGPQFIFQYYREEENGRGNFPPRFSGLQFPNYSSELNVNALELDDSALYLCASSRRDTEAFFGQGTRLTVV.

The gene calls are TRBV6-1 and TRBJ2-2; 10 bases align to TRBD1. The CDR3 has 16 residues. Germline V CDR1 and CDR2: MNHNS, SASEGT. V was pared by 6 bases and J by 6 bases, with 10 bases of the junction left unmatched. In DNA form, the CDR3 reads TGTGCCAGCAGCGAACCGGGACAGGGGTTGTCCGGGGAGCTGTTTTTT. It yields the protein CASSEPGQGLSGELFF.

Points on this clone: Different DNA sequences within this sample yield the same CDR3. The gene calls are TRBV19 and TRBJ1-1, with D unresolved. V was shortened by 1 base and J by 4 bases, with 7 bases between the two germline ends. The CDR3 length is 13 residues. Germline assignment: CDR1 LNHDA and CDR2 SQIVND (reference sequence). CDR3 sequence (DNA): TGTGCCAGTAGTATAGTGCGCGGCACTGAAGCTTTCTTT. Protein sequence: CASSIVRGTEAFF. Based on the CDR3 plus reference TRBV19 and TRBJ1-1, the full variable domain is DGGITQSPKYLFRKEGQNVTLSCEQNLNHDAMYWYRQDPGQGLRLIYYSQIVNDFQKGDIAEGYSVSREKKESFPLTVTSAQKNPTAFYLCASSIVRGTEAFFGQGTRLTVV.

The chain is built from TRBV5-1 and TRBJ2-1; TRBD1 matches at 7 bases. This CDR3 contains 13 residues. J lost 5 bases, V lost 2 bases, and 1 base had no gene match. Germline V gene lookup returns CDR1 SGHRS and CDR2 YFSETQ. CDR3 bases: TGCGCCAGCAGCTTCGACAGGGACAATGAGCAGTTCTTC. This gives the protein CASSFDRDNEQFF.